The clone carrying this T cell receptor beta chain was seen only a few times. Its target is unknown. The entry originates in a study of cytomegalovirus exposure and HLA in healthy donors. Turning to the study itself: In a later analysis, the roughly 120 validation repertoires were reported to have used the same platform as the roughly 700 first-cohort repertoires. Study results and caveats: The study listed under 200 cytomegalovirus-associated TCR beta chains. Both high specificity and high sensitivity reportedly marked the classifier's diagnosis of cytomegalovirus status.

The CDR3 has 12 amino acids. With V trimmed by 5 bases and J by 6 bases, 2 bases remained unmatched. Germline-derived CDR1 and CDR2 are GTSNPN and SVGIG (reference sequence). The protocol was immunoSEQ multiplex PCR, while the TCRdb copy is restricted to in-frame clones and leaves out a portion. The profile shows around 400,000 clones, more than 80% of them singletons. The donors were part of the validation cohort of 120 subjects. That cohort was separate from the first cohort, which comprised 500 to 850 subjects. The sequence came from a woman aged 18-30 years in good health and CMV-seronegative. The material sequenced was PBMCs. The genes are TRBV30 and TRBJ2-2; 8 bases align to TRBD1. CDR3 sequence reads: CAWSRGPGELFF. CDR3 bases: TGTGCCTGGTCCAGGGGGCCCGGGGAGCTGTTTTTT.